A single sample gave rise to the 20 T cell receptor beta chains below, sequenced in a study of T cells in localized non-small cell lung cancer. The assay was immunoSEQ multiplex PCR, and TCRdb's table has in-frame clones only and misses some. The repertoire holds about 35,000 clones, with less than 95% as singletons. The sample here was peripheral blood mononuclear cells, taken before any cancer treatment. These receptors were taken from a female donor aged 60 or older with stage II lung adenocarcinoma.

The CDR3 here is CASRAADLDGYTF. For the CDR3, the DNA is TGTGCGTCGAGGGCGGCGGATCTGGATGGCTACACCTTC. This chain links TRBV5-4 with TRBJ1-2; unclear D gene. Germline V gene lookup returns CDR1 SGHNT and CDR2 YYREEE (reference sequence). This CDR3 comprises 13 residues.

The V and J genes are TRBV4-3 and TRBJ2-1, with D perhaps matching TRBD1 (5 bases). Germline V CDR1 and CDR2: LGHNA, YSLEER. Trimming stripped 1 base from V and 0 bases from J, with 10 bases between. The CDR3 runs to 16 residues. The CDR3 sequence is CASSQGLTDSYNEQFF. The CDR3 coding sequence is TGCGCCAGCAGCCAAGGGTTGACAGACTCCTACAATGAGCAGTTCTTC.

The V call is TRBV14, the J call TRBJ1-1, with D hard to call. The CDR3 runs 16 residues. In germline, CDR1 is SGHDN, CDR2 FVKESK. V was pared by 1 base and J by 2 bases, with 14 bases between. CDR3 nucleotide sequence: TGTGCCAGCAGCCAAGCCCCTCCAGTGACTAACACTGAAGCTTTCTTT. Translating gives CASSQAPPVTNTEAFF.

The chain has TRBV14 and TRBJ1-1, with D perhaps TRBD1 (5 bases). V was clipped by 0 bases and J by 4 bases, with 12 bases between them. Per the germline V gene, CDR1 is SGHDN and CDR2 is FVKESK. This CDR3 is built from 15 residues. The CDR3 protein is CASSQEGVRGTEAFF. DNA of the CDR3: TGTGCCAGCAGCCAAGAAGGGGTAAGGGGCACTGAAGCTTTCTTT.

This clone was picked up one time. This chain links TRBV19 with TRBJ1-3; TRBD1 agrees at 9 bases. There are 18 residues in the CDR3. V dropped 4 bases and J dropped 1; count of bases not matched to a gene: 11. Germline CDR1 is LNHDA and CDR2 is SQIVND (reference sequence). The CDR3 loop reads CASSTPPGQGGSGNTIYF. DNA for the CDR3: TGTGCCAGTAGTACACCTCCGGGACAGGGAGGTTCTGGAAACACCATATATTTT.

This chain uses TRBV27 with TRBJ2-6; D is uncertain. Looked up from germline, CDR1 is MNHEY and CDR2 is SMNVEV (reference sequence). CDR3 length equals 19 residues. The germline V and J ends were trimmed by 2 bases and 1 base, with 18 bases remaining between them. The CDR3 loop reads CASSLDLPRPFSGANVLTF. CDR3 coding DNA: TGTGCCAGCAGTTTAGACCTCCCGAGACCCTTTTCTGGGGCCAACGTCCTGACTTTC. The variable domain in full, with the rest retrieved from reference TRBV27 and TRBJ2-6, is EAQVTQNPRYLITVTGKKLTVTCSQNMNHEYMSWYRQDPGLGLRQIYYSMNVEVTDKGDVPEGYKVSRKEKRNFPLILESPSPNQTSLYFCASSLDLPRPFSGANVLTFGAGSRLTVL.

The chain uses TRBV6-6 and TRBJ2-7, with D possibly being TRBD2 (5 bases). Germline-derived CDR1 and CDR2 are MNHNY and SVGAGI (reference sequence). The CDR3 is made up of 15 amino acids. The V and J ends lost 7 bases and 5 bases respectively, with 21 bases between them. This CDR3 is CASKGLPLGPHEQYF. The CDR3 nucleotides read TGTGCCAGCAAAGGACTGCCACTAGGTCCCCACGAGCAGTACTTC.

The chain carries TRBV6-4 and TRBJ2-1; TRBD2 aligns across 8 bases. Germline CDR1 reads MRHNA; CDR2 reads SNTAGT. The V and J ends lost 4 bases and 8 bases, in that order; junction bases with no gene match: 13. This CDR3 is built from 16 residues. The CDR3 sequence is CASSANPPSGGYEQFF. DNA for the CDR3: TGTGCCAGCAGTGCGAACCCTCCCTCGGGGGGGTATGAGCAGTTCTTC.

This sequence joins TRBV5-6 and TRBJ1-5; D gene ambiguous. Between the trimmed V and J ends, which lost 4 bases and 7 bases, there was a span of 15 bases. The CDR3 contains 14 residues. CDR1 is SGHDT and CDR2 is YYEEEE in the germline V gene. CDR3 in DNA: TGTGCCAGCAGCCTGCGCCGGTCAATCCAGCCCCAGCATTTT. Translating it yields CASSLRRSIQPQHF.

The chain combines TRBV2 with TRBJ2-5; TRBD2 matches at 11 bases. Losses at the gene ends were 6 bases for V and 4 bases for J; bases not matched to a gene: 7. Germline V gives CDR1 SNHLY, CDR2 FYNNEI. The CDR3 runs to 15 residues. The CDR3 sequence: CASSNSGGAIETQYF. CDR3 sequence (DNA): TGTGCCAGCAGCAATAGCGGGGGGGCTATAGAGACCCAGTACTTC.

In DNA form, the CDR3 reads TGTGCCAGCAGCCCCGAAATCTCCGCGGGGTTCTTT. This translates into CASSPEISAGFF. This chain links TRBV11-2 with TRBJ1-1; D is uncertain. The germline V gene has CDR1 SGHAT and CDR2 FQNNGV. There are 12 residues in the CDR3. V was trimmed by 5 bases and J by 14 bases, leaving 18 bases between them.

The chain joins TRBV28 to TRBJ1-1, with D tentatively TRBD1 (6 bases). The ends were cut back, 7 bases at V and 3 bases at J, with 24 bases in the middle. This CDR3 contains 17 residues. Per the germline V gene, CDR1 is MDHEN and CDR2 is SYDVKM. The CDR3 DNA is TGTGCCAGCAATGGCAGGGGTCTATTAATTTCGGACACTGAAGCTTTCTTT. The encoded protein is CASNGRGLLISDTEAFF.

This clone occurred once. The V and J genes are TRBV7-2 and TRBJ2-3; D is ambiguous. CDR3 length equals 15 residues. Germline V gene data show CDR1 as SGHTA and CDR2 as FQGNSA. Trimming stripped 5 bases from V and 2 bases from J, with 14 bases between. The CDR3 is CASSLLALSTDTQYF. CDR3 DNA: TGTGCCAGCAGCCTACTCGCTTTATCCACAGATACGCAGTATTTT.

V is TRBV2 and J is TRBJ1-2; possible D gene TRBD1, 5 bases. Germline V gene sequence: CDR1 SNHLY, CDR2 FYNNEI. There are 14 residues in the CDR3. Trimming shortened V by 2 bases and J by 0 bases, and 7 bases separated the two germline ends. As DNA, the CDR3 is TGTGCCAGCAGTGAAAAGGGACCTAACTATGGCTACACCTTC. This codes for CASSEKGPNYGYTF.

The rearrangement uses TRBV29-1 and TRBJ2-5, with 8 nucleotides matching TRBD1. Germline CDR1 reads SQVTM; CDR2 reads ANQGSEA. The CDR3 contains 12 residues. The J segment lost 4 bases and the V segment lost 7 bases, leaving 5 bases of the junction unmatched. CDR3 in amino acids: CSARDRRETQYF. The CDR3, as DNA: TGCAGCGCCCGGGACAGGAGAGAGACCCAGTACTTC.

The chain carries TRBV30 and TRBJ2-2, with TRBD1 as a possible D gene (7 bases). Germline V CDR1 and CDR2: GTSNPN, SVGIG (reference sequence). Trimming took off 0 bases at V and 5 bases at J, with 10 bases between the two ends. This CDR3 is 14 amino acids long. The CDR3 loop reads CAWSVQGRTGELFF. CDR3 in DNA: TGTGCCTGGAGTGTACAGGGGAGGACCGGGGAGCTGTTTTTT.

V usage is TRBV28 and J usage is TRBJ1-2; D is possibly TRBD1 (5 bases). The V gene lost 5 bases and the J gene lost 4 bases, with 20 bases spanning the gap. Germline V gives CDR1 MDHEN, CDR2 SYDVKM. This CDR3 spans 16 amino acids. CDR3 sequence: CASSPPGGAGTYGYTF. The CDR3 DNA sequence: TGTGCCAGCAGTCCCCCAGGAGGGGCAGGAACCTATGGCTACACCTTC.

The chain uses TRBV10-3 and TRBJ1-4; 7 bases match TRBD1. This CDR3 is built from 14 residues. From germline, CDR1 is ENHRY and CDR2 SYGVKD. V gave up 2 bases and J gave up 5 bases; unmatched junction bases: 2. The CDR3 DNA sequence: TGTGCCATCAGTGAGCCAGGGGGAAATGAAAAACTGTTTTTT. Its protein is CAISEPGGNEKLFF.

The table lists this clone with a count of one. V is TRBV6-5 and J is TRBJ2-1; D call uncertain. V lost 5 bases to trimming and J lost 7 bases, with 12 bases between them. CDR1 is MNHEY and CDR2 is SVGAGI in the germline V gene. This CDR3 region has 13 residues. The CDR3 here is CASSQTPRNEQFF. The DNA of the CDR3 is TGTGCCAGCAGTCAGACCCCTCGGAATGAGCAGTTCTTC.

The V gene is TRBV20-1, the J gene TRBJ1-1, with D unresolved. Germline CDR1 is DFQATT and CDR2 is SNEGSKA (reference sequence). The CDR3 consists of 11 residues. Trimming took off 1 base at V and 4 bases at J, with 4 bases between the two ends. In DNA form, the CDR3 reads TGCAGTGCTAGAGGGGGCACTGAAGCTTTCTTT. Encoded protein: CSARGGTEAFF.